Shown below are 29 T cell receptor beta chains from a single sample sequenced in a study of OX40 agonist ivuxolimab in advanced cancers. Some clones are missing from TCRdb's copy, which holds only in-frame ones; the method was immunoSEQ multiplex PCR. The table shows roughly 110,000 clones, with approximately 90% occurring only once. The sample here was CD4+ or CD8+ T cells sorted from blood, taken in a trial of the OX40 agonist ivuxolimab. The receptor source for this set is an adult with an advanced solid tumor such as melanoma, head and neck, liver or kidney cancer.

This rearrangement joins TRBV7-9 to TRBJ2-5; 8 bases fit TRBD1. There are 15 residues in the CDR3. After removal of 8 bases from V and 3 bases from J, the junction contained 11 bases not matched to a gene. CDR1 is SEHNR, CDR2 FQNEAQ, per germline (reference sequence). The CDR3 here is CASGGGTGGKETQYF. The CDR3 DNA is TGTGCCAGCGGAGGAGGGACAGGCGGGAAAGAGACCCAGTACTTC.

V and J are TRBV6-1 and TRBJ2-3; tentative D call: TRBD2 (6 bases). The CDR3 totals 13 residues. The germline gives CDR1 MNHNS, CDR2 SASEGT. V lost 4 bases, J lost 9 bases, and 14 bases lay in between. As DNA, the CDR3 is TGTGCCAGCAGTGGCTCCGGGAGAGGGACGCAGTATTTT. Protein sequence: CASSGSGRGTQYF.

The chain joins TRBV27 to TRBJ2-3; unclear D gene. V was shortened by 2 bases and J by 2 bases, with 5 bases between the two germline ends. CDR3 length equals 13 residues. CDR1 is MNHEY and CDR2 is SMNVEV in the germline V gene (reference sequence). CDR3 nucleotide sequence: TGTGCCAGCAGTTTAAGATACACAGATACGCAGTATTTT. As protein: CASSLRYTDTQYF.

The chain uses TRBV19 and TRBJ1-2, with a possible D match to TRBD1 (5 bases). Germline V CDR1 and CDR2: LNHDA, SQIVND (reference sequence). V lost 4 bases and J lost 2, with 17 bases in between. CDR3 size: 16 residues. The CDR3 DNA reads as TGTGCCAGTAGTACCTCGGGGCAGGGACCCAACTATGGCTACACCTTC. Residues: CASSTSGQGPNYGYTF.

This sequence joins TRBV7-9 and TRBJ1-2; D unresolved. The CDR3 has 14 amino acids. V lost 3 bases and J lost 4, with 12 bases in between. In germline, CDR1 is SEHNR, CDR2 FQNEAQ (reference sequence). CDR3 loop: CASSFPAAAYGYTF. The CDR3 region has the DNA TGTGCCAGCAGCTTTCCGGCGGCGGCCTATGGCTACACCTTC.

The rearrangement uses TRBV5-3 and TRBJ2-7, with 7 bases aligning to TRBD1. TRBV5-3 is flagged as an ORF with uncertain function. Trimming at V came to 6 bases and at J to 1 base, leaving 7 bases not matched to a gene. The CDR3 is 14 amino acids. The CDR3 here is CARTGTDLSYEQYF. The CDR3 coding sequence is TGTGCCAGAACAGGGACAGACCTATCCTACGAGCAGTACTTC.

Note on this clone: The junction and the germline gene differ at one end; a read error may be behind it. This rearrangement joins TRBV7-7 to TRBJ2-5; no reliable D call. CDR3 length equals 14 residues. Germline lookup yields CDR1 SSHAT and CDR2 FNYEAQ (reference sequence). The CDR3 is CASSPAILGETQYF. The CDR3 nucleotides read TGTGCTAGCAGCCCCGCGATCCTGGGGGAGACCCAGTACTTC.

J is TRBJ2-3 and V is TRBV19; the match to TRBD2 covers 10 bases. In germline, CDR1 is LNHDA, CDR2 SQIVND (reference sequence). J was trimmed by 3 bases and V by 1 base; bases with no gene match: 1. This CDR3 spans 15 amino acids. The CDR3 region has the DNA TGTGCCAGTAGTATAGTAGCGGGAGGAACAGATACGCAGTATTTT. This codes for CASSIVAGGTDTQYF.

CDR3 DNA: TGCGCCAGCAGCCAAGAAAGCGGCGCGTACGAGCAGTACTTC. It is translated as CASSQESGAYEQYF. V gene TRBV4-1 combines with J gene TRBJ2-7, with D perhaps matching TRBD2 (5 bases). V was trimmed by 0 bases and J by 4 bases, leaving 10 bases between them. Germline CDR1 is MGHRA and CDR2 is YSYEKL. The CDR3 consists of 14 residues.

The V gene is TRBV10-3, the J gene TRBJ2-7, with 11 positions matching TRBD1. The CDR3 spans 16 residues. CDR1 is ENHRY, CDR2 SYGVKD, per germline. The J segment lost 9 bases and the V segment lost 5 bases, leaving 15 bases of the junction unmatched. The CDR3 nucleotides are TGTGCCATCAGTACCGGGACAGGGGGAAAGGTGGTAGGGCAGTACTTC. Its protein product is CAISTGTGGKVVGQYF.

A note on this clone: One end of the junction is discordant with germline, which a read error may explain. The chain employs TRBV11-3 and TRBJ1-1; D is ambiguous. The CDR3 runs 14 residues. Germline V gene lookup returns CDR1 SGHNT and CDR2 YENEEA. Written as DNA, the CDR3 is TGTGCCAGCAGCTTAGATTTCCTAGGGCAGGAGACTATCTTT. Its translation is CASSLDFLGQETIF.

V usage is TRBV28 and J usage is TRBJ1-2; 11 positions agree with TRBD1. Trimming at V came to 7 bases and at J to 6 bases, leaving 16 bases not matched to a gene. In germline, CDR1 is MDHEN, CDR2 SYDVKM. The CDR3 has 17 amino acids. The CDR3 DNA reads TGTGCCAGCATAGGGGGATCTAGGGACAGGGGGGTGAATGGCTACACCTTC. Translated, it gives CASIGGSRDRGVNGYTF.

The chain is built from TRBV4-3 and TRBJ1-3; D gene unclear. CDR3 length: 16 amino acids. V was trimmed by 0 bases and J by 4 bases, leaving 13 bases between them. Germline values: CDR1 LGHNA, CDR2 YSLEER. As DNA, the CDR3 is TGCGCCAGCAGCCAAGATAAGGACCACTCGGGAAACACCATATATTTT. This translates into CASSQDKDHSGNTIYF.

The gene calls are TRBV11-3 and TRBJ2-3; D unclear. The CDR3 has 12 amino acids. In germline, CDR1 is SGHNT, CDR2 YENEEA. V was clipped by 1 base and J by 4 bases, with 3 bases between them. The CDR3 coding sequence is TGTGCCAGCAGCTTAGTAGCAGATACGCAGTATTTT. This sequence encodes CASSLVADTQYF.

The chain links TRBV7-3 to TRBJ2-5; a weak D match, TRBD2 (5 bases). The CDR3 runs 13 residues. The ends were cut back, 5 bases at V and 3 bases at J, with 10 bases in the middle. Germline loops: CDR1 SGHTA, CDR2 FQGTGA. DNA for the CDR3: TGTGCCAGCAGCCGGGGATCAGAAGAGACCCAGTACTTC. This sequence encodes CASSRGSEETQYF.

The chain recombines TRBV6-6 with TRBJ2-2, with 7 bases identical to TRBD1. CDR1 and CDR2 from the germline V gene are MNHNY and SVGAGI (reference sequence). This CDR3 has 14 residues. V shed 4 bases and J 4 bases; nucleotides not matched to a gene: 3. The DNA for the CDR3 is TGTGCCAGCAGTTCATCAGGGGGCACCGGGGAGCTGTTTTTT. It is translated as CASSSSGGTGELFF.

This clone appeared a single time. The V and J genes are TRBV28 and TRBJ1-5; D unresolved. The CDR3 extends over 11 amino acids. V was shortened by 7 bases and J by 7 bases, with 8 bases between the two germline ends. In germline, CDR1 is MDHEN, CDR2 SYDVKM. This CDR3 reads CASKPGQPQHF. The DNA of the CDR3 is TGTGCCAGCAAACCTGGGCAGCCCCAGCATTTT.

The chain employs TRBV15 and TRBJ2-2; no clear D. CDR3 length: 11 amino acids. Germline values: CDR1 LNHNV, CDR2 YYDKDF (reference sequence). V gave up 0 bases and J gave up 8 bases, with 1 base separating them. In nucleotides, the CDR3 is TGTGCCACCAGCAGAGAAGGGGAGCTGTTTTTT. It specifies CATSREGELFF.

The rearrangement uses TRBV7-2 and TRBJ2-2; D assignment may be TRBD1 or TRBD2 (7 bases each). The CDR3 is 16 amino acids. Germline CDR1 reads SGHTA; CDR2 reads FQGNSA. The V end was cut by 4 bases, the J end by 0 bases, with 12 bases between. CDR3 residues: CASSWQGGPNTGELFF. CDR3 in DNA: TGTGCCAGCAGCTGGCAGGGGGGGCCGAACACCGGGGAGCTGTTTTTT.

This clone appeared a single time. The V and J genes are TRBV7-8 and TRBJ2-1, with D maybe TRBD2 (5 bases). The CDR3 spans 16 residues. V gave up 1 base and J gave up 4 bases, with 14 bases separating them. CDR1 and CDR2 from the germline V gene are SGHVS and FQNEAQ. CDR3 nucleotides: TGTGCCAGCAGCTTAGTTAACCTAGCAAAGTACAATGAGCAGTTCTTC. Encoded protein: CASSLVNLAKYNEQFF.

The chain combines TRBV5-6 with TRBJ2-3, with TRBD1 as a possible D gene (5 bases). The germline V and J ends were trimmed by 0 bases and 1 base, with 9 bases remaining between them. There are 15 residues in the CDR3. Germline CDR1 is SGHDT and CDR2 is YYEEEE. This CDR3 is CASSLAPRGTDTQYF. CDR3 DNA: TGTGCCAGCAGCTTGGCCCCCAGGGGCACAGATACGCAGTATTTT. Full variable domain (missing parts from reference TRBV5-6 and TRBJ2-3): DAGVTQSPTHLIKTRGQQVTLRCSPKSGHDTVSWYQQALGQGPQFIFQYYEEEERQRGNFPDRFSGHQFPNYSSELNVNALLLGDSALYLCASSLAPRGTDTQYFGPGTRLTVL.

The chain recombines TRBV9 with TRBJ2-1; D perhaps matches TRBD2 (5 bases). CDR1 SGDLS and CDR2 YYNGEE come from the germline V gene. V lost 8 bases to trimming and J lost 1 base, with 13 bases between them. The CDR3 loop spans 14 amino acids. CDR3 DNA sequence: TGTGCCAGTGGCGGCGGGCAGTCCTACAATGAGCAGTTCTTC. Translating gives CASGGGQSYNEQFF.

The chain has TRBV10-3 and TRBJ1-3; D gene ambiguous. Trimming pared 7 bases from V and 4 bases from J, leaving 11 bases between. Germline values: CDR1 ENHRY, CDR2 SYGVKD. This CDR3 region has 13 residues. This chain's CDR3 is CAIKLDSGNTIYF. In DNA, the CDR3 is TGTGCCATCAAGCTGGATTCGGGAAACACCATATATTTT.

The chain combines TRBV28 with TRBJ1-3; D is unresolved. The V gene's germline CDR1 is MDHEN and CDR2 SYDVKM. The V and J ends lost 6 bases and 4 bases respectively, with 16 bases between them. CDR3 size: 15 residues. CDR3 sequence (DNA): TGTGCCAGCAGCCTGGGCGGAGGGCGGGGAAACACCATATATTTT. This translates into CASSLGGGRGNTIYF.

DNA of the CDR3: TGTGCCAGCAGTTTGAGGGGTGGAGAGACCCAGTACTTC. This translates into CASSLRGGETQYF. The chain links TRBV27 to TRBJ2-5; D might be TRBD1 or TRBD2, each matching 5 bases. From germline, CDR1 is MNHEY and CDR2 SMNVEV (reference sequence). The V end was cut by 3 bases, the J end by 4 bases, with 9 bases between. The CDR3 has 13 residues.

The J gene is TRBJ1-5, the V gene TRBV19, with a possible D match to TRBD1 (6 bases). This CDR3 contains 14 residues. The V end was cut by 5 bases, the J end by 4 bases, with 12 bases between. Germline CDR1 and CDR2: LNHDA and SQIVND (reference sequence). The CDR3 nucleotides are TGTGCCAGTAGTGCACAACAGGGAAATCAGCCCCAGCATTTT. This translates into CASSAQQGNQPQHF.

This chain uses TRBV29-1 with TRBJ1-1, with a possible D match to TRBD1 (5 bases). The length of the CDR3 is 10 residues. Germline-derived CDR1 and CDR2 are SQVTM and ANQGSEA. The V gene lost 4 bases and the J gene lost 8 bases, with 8 bases spanning the gap. CDR3 nucleotide sequence: TGCAGCGTTGTAGAGGGGGAAGCTTTCTTT. Amino acids: CSVVEGEAFF. The full variable domain, rest sourced from reference TRBV29-1 and TRBJ1-1, is SAVISQKPSRDICQRGTSLTIQCQVDSQVTMMFWYRQQPGQSLTLIATANQGSEATYESGFVIDKFPISRPNLTFSTLTVSNMSPEDSSIYLCSVVEGEAFFGQGTRLTVV.

V usage is TRBV5-1 and J usage is TRBJ2-3; D unresolved. Germline values: CDR1 SGHRS, CDR2 YFSETQ. The CDR3 extends over 14 amino acids. V lost 4 bases to trimming and J lost 4 bases, with 13 bases between them. This chain's CDR3 is CASSDVESADTQYF. Here the CDR3 DNA reads TGCGCCAGCAGCGACGTCGAGTCAGCAGATACGCAGTATTTT. Based on the CDR3 plus reference TRBV5-1 and TRBJ2-3, the full variable domain is KAGVTQTPRYLIKTRGQQVTLSCSPISGHRSVSWYQQTPGQGLQFLFEYFSETQRNKGNFPGRFSGRQFSNSRSEMNVSTLELGDSALYLCASSDVESADTQYFGPGTRLTVL.

This chain connects TRBV4-3 to TRBJ1-2; perhaps TRBD1 as D (5 bases). There are 15 residues in the CDR3. Trimming shortened V by 1 base and J by 8 bases, and 17 bases separated the two germline ends. The germline V gene has CDR1 LGHNA and CDR2 YSLEER. This CDR3 is CASSQARGSRGGYTF. For the CDR3, the DNA is TGCGCCAGCAGCCAAGCCCGTGGCAGCCGGGGGGGCTACACCTTC.